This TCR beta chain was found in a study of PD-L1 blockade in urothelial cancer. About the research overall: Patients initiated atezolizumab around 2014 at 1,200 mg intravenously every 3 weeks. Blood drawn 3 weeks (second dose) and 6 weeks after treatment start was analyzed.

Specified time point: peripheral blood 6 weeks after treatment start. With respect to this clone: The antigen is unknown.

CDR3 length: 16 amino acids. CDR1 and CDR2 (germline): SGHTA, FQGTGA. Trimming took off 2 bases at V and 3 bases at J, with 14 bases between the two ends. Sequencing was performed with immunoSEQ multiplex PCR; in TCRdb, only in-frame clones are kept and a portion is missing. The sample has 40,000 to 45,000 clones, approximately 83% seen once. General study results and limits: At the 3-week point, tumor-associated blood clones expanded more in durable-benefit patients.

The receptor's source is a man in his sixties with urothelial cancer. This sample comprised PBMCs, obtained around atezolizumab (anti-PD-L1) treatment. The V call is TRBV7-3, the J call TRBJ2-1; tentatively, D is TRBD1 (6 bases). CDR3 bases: TGTGCCAGCAGCTTATGCCGGACAGCAGTCTACAATGAGCAGTTCTTC. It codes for CASSLCRTAVYNEQFF.